This T cell receptor beta chain is drawn from a study of beta chain features in type 1 diabetes. Study observations and caveats: All four CD4+ subsets from Type 1 diabetes patients carried moderately but significantly shorter TCRB CDR3s.

This clone was seen more than once but under ten times. Its antigen remains unidentified. CDR1 and CDR2 from the germline V gene are MNHEY and SVGAGI. V lost 6 bases to trimming and J lost 0 bases; unmatched junction nucleotides: 7. The CDR3 runs to 15 residues. Via the markers CD45RO/CCR7/CD25/CD127/CD95/CD27, stem cell-like memory, regulatory, central memory and naive CD4+ cells were sorted. Expressed TCRB transcripts were sequenced after all isolated RNA was converted to cDNA. Method: immunoSEQ multiplex PCR; TCRdb's copy keeps in-frame clones and lacks some. The sample contains hundreds of thousands of clones, about an eighth of which appear only once.

The source material was naive CD4+ T cells from blood. The TCR sequence derives from a young man with type 1 diabetes. V usage is TRBV6-5 and J usage is TRBJ1-2; 7 bases agree with TRBD1. CDR3 sequence (DNA): TGTGCCAGCAGCCGGCGGACAGGCACTAACTATGGCTACACCTTC. Translating gives CASSRRTGTNYGYTF.